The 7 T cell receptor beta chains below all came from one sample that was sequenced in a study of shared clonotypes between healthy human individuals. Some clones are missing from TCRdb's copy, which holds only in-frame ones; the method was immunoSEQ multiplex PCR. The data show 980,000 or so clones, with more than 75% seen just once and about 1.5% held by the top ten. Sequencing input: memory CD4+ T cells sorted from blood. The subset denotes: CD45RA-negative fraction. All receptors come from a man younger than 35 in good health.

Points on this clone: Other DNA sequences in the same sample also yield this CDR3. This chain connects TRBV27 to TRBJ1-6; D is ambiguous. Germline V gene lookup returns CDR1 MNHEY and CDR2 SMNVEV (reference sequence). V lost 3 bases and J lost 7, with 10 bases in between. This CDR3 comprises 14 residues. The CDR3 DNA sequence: TGTGCCAGCAGTTTCGGAGCACGAAATTCACCCCTCCACTTT. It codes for CASSFGARNSPLHF.

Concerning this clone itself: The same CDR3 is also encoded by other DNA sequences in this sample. DNA for the CDR3: TGTGCCAGTAGTATTACAGGGGATCAGCCCCAGCATTTT. Translating gives CASSITGDQPQHF. The genes are TRBV19 and TRBJ1-5; 7 positions match TRBD1. Germline values: CDR1 LNHDA, CDR2 SQIVND (reference sequence). The V and J ends lost 3 bases and 5 bases, in that order; junction bases with no gene match: 1. This CDR3 is built from 13 residues.

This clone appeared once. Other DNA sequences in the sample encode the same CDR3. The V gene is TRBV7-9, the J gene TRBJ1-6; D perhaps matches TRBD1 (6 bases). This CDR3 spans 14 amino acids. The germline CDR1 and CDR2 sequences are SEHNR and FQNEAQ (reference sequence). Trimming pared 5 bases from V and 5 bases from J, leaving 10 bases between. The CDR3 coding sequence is TGTGCCAGCAGCCTCCGGACAGATAATTCACCCCTCCACTTT. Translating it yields CASSLRTDNSPLHF.

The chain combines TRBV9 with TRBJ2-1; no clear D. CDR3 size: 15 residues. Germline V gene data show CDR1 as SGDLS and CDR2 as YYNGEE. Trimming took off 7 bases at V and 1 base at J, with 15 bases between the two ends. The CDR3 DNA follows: TGTGCCAGCGGCCCCGACGGGCGGTCCTACAATGAGCAGTTCTTC. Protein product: CASGPDGRSYNEQFF.

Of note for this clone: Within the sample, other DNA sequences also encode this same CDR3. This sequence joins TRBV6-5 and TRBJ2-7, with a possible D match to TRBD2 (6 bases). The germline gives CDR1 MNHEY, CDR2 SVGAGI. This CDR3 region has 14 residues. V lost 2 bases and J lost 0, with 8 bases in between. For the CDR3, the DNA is TGTGCCAGCAGTTACGGCGGGATCTCCTACGAGCAGTACTTC. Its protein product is CASSYGGISYEQYF.

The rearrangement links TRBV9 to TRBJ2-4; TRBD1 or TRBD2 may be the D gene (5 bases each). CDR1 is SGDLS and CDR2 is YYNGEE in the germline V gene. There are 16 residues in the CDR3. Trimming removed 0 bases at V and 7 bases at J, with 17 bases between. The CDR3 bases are TGTGCCAGCAGCGTAGCTACGGGGTCCTGGGGGAACATTCAGTACTTC. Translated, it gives CASSVATGSWGNIQYF.

For the CDR3, the DNA is TGTGCCTGGAGTTTTTCGAGTGTAGCTAGCACAGATACGCAGTATTTT. Encoded protein: CAWSFSSVASTDTQYF. The chain has TRBV30 and TRBJ2-3, with D unresolved. There are 16 residues in the CDR3. V shed 2 bases and J shed 0 bases, with 15 bases lying between them. Germline-derived CDR1 and CDR2 are GTSNPN and SVGIG (reference sequence). Supplemented by reference TRBV30 and TRBJ2-3, the full variable domain reads SQTIHQWPATLVQPVGSPLSLECTVEGTSNPNLYWYRQAAGRGLQLLFYSVGIGQISSEVPQNLSASRPQDRQFILSSKKLLLSDSGFYLCAWSFSSVASTDTQYFGPGTRLTVL.